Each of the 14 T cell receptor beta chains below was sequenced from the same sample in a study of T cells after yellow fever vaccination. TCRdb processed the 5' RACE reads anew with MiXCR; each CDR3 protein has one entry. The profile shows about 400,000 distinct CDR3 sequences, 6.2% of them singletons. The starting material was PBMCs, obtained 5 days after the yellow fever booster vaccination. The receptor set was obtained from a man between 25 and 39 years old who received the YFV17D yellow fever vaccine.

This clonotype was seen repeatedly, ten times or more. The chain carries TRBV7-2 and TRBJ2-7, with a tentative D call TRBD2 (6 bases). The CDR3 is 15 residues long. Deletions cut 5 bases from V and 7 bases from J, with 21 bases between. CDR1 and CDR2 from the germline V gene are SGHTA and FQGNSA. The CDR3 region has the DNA TGTGCCAGCAGCCCAGAGAGAGGGCCGGCGGGGGAGCAGTACTTC. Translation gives CASSPERGPAGEQYF.

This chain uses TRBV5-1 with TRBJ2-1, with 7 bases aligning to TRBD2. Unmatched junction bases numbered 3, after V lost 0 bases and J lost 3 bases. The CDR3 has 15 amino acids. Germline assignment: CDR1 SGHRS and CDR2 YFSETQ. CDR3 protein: CASSLDLADYNEQFF. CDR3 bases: TGCGCCAGCAGCTTGGACCTAGCGGACTACAATGAGCAGTTCTTC.

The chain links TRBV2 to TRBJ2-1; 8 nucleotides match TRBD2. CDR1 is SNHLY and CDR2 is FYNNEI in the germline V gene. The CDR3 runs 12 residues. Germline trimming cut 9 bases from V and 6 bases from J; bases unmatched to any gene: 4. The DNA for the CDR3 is TGTGCCAGTTTAGCGGGGACCAATGAGCAGTTCTTC. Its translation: CASLAGTNEQFF.

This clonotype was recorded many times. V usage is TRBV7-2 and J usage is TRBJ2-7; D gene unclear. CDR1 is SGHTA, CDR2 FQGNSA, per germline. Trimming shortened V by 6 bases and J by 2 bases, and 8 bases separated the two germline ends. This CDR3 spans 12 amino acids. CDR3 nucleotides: TGTGCCAGCAGTCCCGGCCCCTACGAGCAGTACTTC. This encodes CASSPGPYEQYF.

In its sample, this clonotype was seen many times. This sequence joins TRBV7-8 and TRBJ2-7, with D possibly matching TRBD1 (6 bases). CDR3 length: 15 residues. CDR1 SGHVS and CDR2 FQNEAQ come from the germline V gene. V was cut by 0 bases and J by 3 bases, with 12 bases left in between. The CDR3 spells CASSLAAGVIYEQYF. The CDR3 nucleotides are TGTGCCAGCAGCTTAGCGGCAGGGGTCATCTACGAGCAGTACTTC.

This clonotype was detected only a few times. DNA for the CDR3: TGTGCCAGCAGCTCTAAGAGGGTAGCATACAATGAGCAGTTCTTC. It translates to CASSSKRVAYNEQFF. The rearrangement uses TRBV7-8 and TRBJ2-1, with D possibly TRBD2 on 5 matching bases. The V end was cut by 4 bases, the J end by 4 bases, with 14 bases between. CDR3 length: 15 amino acids. Germline V lookup: CDR1 SGHVS, CDR2 FQNEAQ.

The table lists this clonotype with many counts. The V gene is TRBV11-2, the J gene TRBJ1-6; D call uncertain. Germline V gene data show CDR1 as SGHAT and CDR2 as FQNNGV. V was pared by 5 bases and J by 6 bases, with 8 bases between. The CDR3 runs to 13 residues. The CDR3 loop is CASSDLSNSPLHF. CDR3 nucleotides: TGTGCCAGCAGCGATTTGTCTAATTCACCCCTCCACTTT.

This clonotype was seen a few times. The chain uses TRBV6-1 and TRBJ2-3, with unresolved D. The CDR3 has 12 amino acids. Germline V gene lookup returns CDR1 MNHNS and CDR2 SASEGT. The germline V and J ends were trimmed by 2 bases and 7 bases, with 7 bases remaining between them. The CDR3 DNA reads TGTGCCAGCAGTGAACAGGCTCATACGCAGTATTTT. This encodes CASSEQAHTQYF.

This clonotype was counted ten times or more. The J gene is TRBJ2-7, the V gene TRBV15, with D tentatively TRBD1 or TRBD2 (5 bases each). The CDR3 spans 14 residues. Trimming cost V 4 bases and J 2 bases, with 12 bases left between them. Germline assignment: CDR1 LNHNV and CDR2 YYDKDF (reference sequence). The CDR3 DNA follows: TGTGCCACCAGCACGACGGGGCTTACCTACGAGCAGTACTTC. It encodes CATSTTGLTYEQYF.

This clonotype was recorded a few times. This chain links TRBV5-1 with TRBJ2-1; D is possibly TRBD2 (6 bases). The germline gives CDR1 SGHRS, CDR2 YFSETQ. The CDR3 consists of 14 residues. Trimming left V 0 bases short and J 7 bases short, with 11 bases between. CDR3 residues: CASSLDGGNNEQFF. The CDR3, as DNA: TGCGCCAGCAGCTTGGATGGAGGGAATAATGAGCAGTTCTTC.

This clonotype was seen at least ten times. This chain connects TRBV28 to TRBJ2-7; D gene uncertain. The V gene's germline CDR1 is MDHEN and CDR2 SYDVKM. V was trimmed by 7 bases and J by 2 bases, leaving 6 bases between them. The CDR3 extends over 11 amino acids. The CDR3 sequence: CASKGPYEQYF. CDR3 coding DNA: TGTGCCAGCAAAGGCCCCTACGAGCAGTACTTC.

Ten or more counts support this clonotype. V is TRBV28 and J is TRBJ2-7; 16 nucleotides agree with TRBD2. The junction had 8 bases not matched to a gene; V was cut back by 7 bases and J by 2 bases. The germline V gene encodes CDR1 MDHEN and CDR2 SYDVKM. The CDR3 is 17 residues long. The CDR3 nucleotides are TGTGCCAGCACGGGCACCGGGACTAGCGGGAGGGCCTACGAGCAGTACTTC. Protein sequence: CASTGTGTSGRAYEQYF.

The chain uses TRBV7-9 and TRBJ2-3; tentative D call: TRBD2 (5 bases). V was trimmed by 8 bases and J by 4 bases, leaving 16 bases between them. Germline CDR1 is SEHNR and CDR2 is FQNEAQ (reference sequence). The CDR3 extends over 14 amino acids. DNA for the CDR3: TGTGCCAGCCAATTCCTAGCAGCGGCAGATACGCAGTATTTT. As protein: CASQFLAAADTQYF.

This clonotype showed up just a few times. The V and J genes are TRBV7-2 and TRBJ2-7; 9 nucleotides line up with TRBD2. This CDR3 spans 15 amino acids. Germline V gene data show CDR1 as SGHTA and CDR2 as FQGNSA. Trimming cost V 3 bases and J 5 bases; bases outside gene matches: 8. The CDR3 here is CASSFWGREGDEQYF. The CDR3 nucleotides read TGTGCCAGCAGCTTTTGGGGGCGGGAGGGGGACGAGCAGTACTTC.